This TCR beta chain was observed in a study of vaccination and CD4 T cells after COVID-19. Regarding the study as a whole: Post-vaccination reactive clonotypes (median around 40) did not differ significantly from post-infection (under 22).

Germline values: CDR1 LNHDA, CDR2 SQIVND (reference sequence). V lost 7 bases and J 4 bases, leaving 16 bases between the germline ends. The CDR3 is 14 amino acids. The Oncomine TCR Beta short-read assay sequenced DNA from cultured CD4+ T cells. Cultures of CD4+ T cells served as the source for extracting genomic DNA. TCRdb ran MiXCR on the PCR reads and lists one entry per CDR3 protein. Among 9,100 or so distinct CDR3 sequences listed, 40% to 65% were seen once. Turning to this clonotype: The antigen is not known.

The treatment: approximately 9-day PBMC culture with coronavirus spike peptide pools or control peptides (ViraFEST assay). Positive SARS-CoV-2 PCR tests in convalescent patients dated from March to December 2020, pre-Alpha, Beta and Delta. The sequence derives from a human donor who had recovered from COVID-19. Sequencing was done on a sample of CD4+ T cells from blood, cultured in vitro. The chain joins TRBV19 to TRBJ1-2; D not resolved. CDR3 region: CASTTDPPFYGYTF. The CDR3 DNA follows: TGTGCCAGTACCACGGACCCTCCCTTCTATGGCTACACCTTC.